This is a list of T cell receptor beta chains from one sample in a study of T cells after somatic rescue of genetic block. Profiled with immunoSEQ multiplex PCR; TCRdb holds only in-frame clones, not every one. The sample has under 150,000 clones, around 90% seen once; the top ten hold 1.4% to 1.5%. The source material was peripheral blood mononuclear cells (PBMCs). The receptors shown here come from a woman under 30. The CDR3 runs from the conserved cysteine through the conserved F or W. Fields, in order: V gene, D gene, J gene, CDR3 length, CDR3 protein, CDR3 DNA. A D gene is named only where the DNA matches it firmly.

>TRBV18|NA|TRBJ1-1|15
CASSPRETENTEAFF
TGTGCCAGCTCACCAAGGGAGACAGAGAACACTGAAGCTTTCTTT
>TRBV2|NA|TRBJ2-1|15
CASSVEGGSYNEQFF
TGTGCCAGCAGTGTTGAGGGGGGGTCGTACAATGAGCAGTTCTTC
>TRBV18|NA|TRBJ1-2|14
CASSPTQPHYGYTF
TGTGCCAGCTCACCGACCCAGCCCCACTATGGCTACACCTTC
>TRBV30|NA|TRBJ1-2|13
CASVRPASYGYTF
TGTGCCTCAGTTAGACCGGCCAGCTATGGCTACACCTTC
>TRBV5-4|NA|TRBJ1-2|13
CASSLVGSYGYTF
TGTGCCAGCAGCTTGGTTGGCAGCTATGGCTACACCTTC
>TRBV5-8|TRBD1|TRBJ1-4|17
CASSIGTGEKANEKLFF
TGTGCCAGCAGCATCGGGACAGGGGAGAAAGCTAATGAAAAACTGTTTTTT
>TRBV7-9|NA|TRBJ2-7|12
CASSPGGPEQYF
TGTGCCAGCAGCCCCGGGGGACCCGAGCAGTACTTC
>TRBV4-2|NA|TRBJ1-6|13
CASSQNRDSPLHF
TGTGCCAGCAGCCAAAACAGGGATTCACCCCTCCACTTT
>TRBV29-1|TRBD1|TRBJ1-3|16
CSVAPKTTGVGNTIYF
TGCAGCGTTGCCCCCAAGACTACAGGGGTAGGAAACACCATATATTTT
>TRBV7-2|NA|TRBJ2-4|13
CASSPGTSPRSDF
TGTGCCAGCAGCCCCGGGACATCTCCTCGGTCGGACTTC
>TRBV7-9|NA|TRBJ2-5|13
CASSFQFQETQYF
TGTGCCAGCAGCTTCCAGTTCCAAGAGACCCAGTACTTC
>TRBV4-2|TRBD2|TRBJ2-3|19
CASSQVQLAGGPRPDTQYF
TGTGCCAGCAGCCAAGTTCAACTAGCGGGGGGGCCCCGACCAGATACGCAGTATTTT
>TRBV15|TRBD1|TRBJ2-4|15
CATSKGQGLGNIQYF
TGTGCCACCAGCAAGGGACAGGGGTTGGGAAACATTCAGTACTTC
>TRBV28|NA|TRBJ2-6|13
CASSYSGANVLTF
TGTGCCAGCAGTTACTCTGGGGCCAACGTCCTGACTTTC
>TRBV21-1|NA|TRBJ2-3|13
CASSKDSTDTQYF
TGTGCCAGCAGCAAAGACAGCACAGATACGCAGTATTTT
>TRBV29-1|NA|TRBJ2-2|14
CSVRGQGGTGELFF
TGCAGCGTGCGAGGGCAGGGGGGCACCGGGGAGCTGTTTTTT
>TRBV30|NA|TRBJ1-2|13
CAWSQQINYGYTF
TGTGCCTGGAGTCAACAGATTAACTATGGCTACACCTTC
>TRBV4-3|NA|TRBJ1-6|13
CASSQHTNSPLHF
TGCGCCAGCAGCCAACACACCAATTCACCCCTCCACTTT
>TRBV5-4|TRBD2|TRBJ2-5|16
CASSRARLAAQETQYF
TGTGCCAGCAGTCGGGCGAGACTAGCGGCCCAAGAGACCCAGTACTTC